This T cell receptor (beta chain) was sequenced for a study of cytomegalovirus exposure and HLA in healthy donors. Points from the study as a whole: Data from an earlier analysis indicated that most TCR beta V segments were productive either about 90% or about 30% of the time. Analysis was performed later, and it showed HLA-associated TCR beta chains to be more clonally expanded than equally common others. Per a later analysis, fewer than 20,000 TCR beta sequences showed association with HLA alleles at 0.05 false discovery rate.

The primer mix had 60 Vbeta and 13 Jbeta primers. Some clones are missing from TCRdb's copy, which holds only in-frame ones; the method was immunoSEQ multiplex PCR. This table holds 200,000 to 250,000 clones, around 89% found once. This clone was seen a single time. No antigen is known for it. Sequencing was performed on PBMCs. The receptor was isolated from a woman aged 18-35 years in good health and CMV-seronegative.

The CDR3 bases are TGTGCCAGTACTGTGCGGGGGGGCCAGATTAGCTCCTACAATGAGCAGTTCTTC. As protein: CASTVRGGQISSYNEQFF. V is TRBV19 and J is TRBJ2-1; 9 bases agree with TRBD2. J lost 0 bases, V lost 7 bases, and 13 bases had no gene match. The CDR3 spans 18 residues. From germline, CDR1 is LNHDA and CDR2 SQIVND (reference sequence). Supplemented by reference TRBV19 and TRBJ2-1, the full variable domain reads DGGITQSPKYLFRKEGQNVTLSCEQNLNHDAMYWYRQDPGQGLRLIYYSQIVNDFQKGDIAEGYSVSREKKESFPLTVTSAQKNPTAFYLCASTVRGGQISSYNEQFFGPGTRLTVL.